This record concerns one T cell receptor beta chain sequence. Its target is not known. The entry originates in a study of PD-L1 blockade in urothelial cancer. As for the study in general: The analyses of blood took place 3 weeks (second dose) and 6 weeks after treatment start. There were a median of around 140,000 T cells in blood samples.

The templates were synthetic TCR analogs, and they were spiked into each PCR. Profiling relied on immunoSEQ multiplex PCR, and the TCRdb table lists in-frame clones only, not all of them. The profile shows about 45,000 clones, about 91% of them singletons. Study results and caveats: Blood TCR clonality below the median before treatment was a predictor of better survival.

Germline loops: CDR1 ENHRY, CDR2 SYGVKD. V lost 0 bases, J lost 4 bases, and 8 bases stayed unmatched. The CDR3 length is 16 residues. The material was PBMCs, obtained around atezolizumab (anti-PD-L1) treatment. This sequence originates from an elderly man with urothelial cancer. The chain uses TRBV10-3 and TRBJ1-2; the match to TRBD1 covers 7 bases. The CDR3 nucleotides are TGTGCCATCAGTGAGTCGATAAAGGGGGCATTCTATGGCTACACCTTC. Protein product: CAISESIKGAFYGYTF.